The rows below give T cell receptor beta chains drawn from one sample of a study of shared clonotypes between healthy human individuals. Generated by immunoSEQ multiplex PCR, the TCRdb table keeps only in-frame clones and is missing some. Among 2 million to 3 million clones listed, 93% were seen once. Sequencing input: naive CD4+ T cells from PBMCs. These receptors were collected from a man younger than 30 in good health. Some clones in this sample may be carry-over from other donors' samples. Both conserved end residues are part of each CDR3. D genes are given only for firm matches.

j_gene	v_gene	d_gene	CDR3aa	CDR3nt
TRBJ2-7	TRBV6-6	TRBD1	CASNARDRGIYEQYF	TGTGCCAGCAACGCCCGGGACAGGGGGATCTACGAGCAGTACTTC
TRBJ2-6	TRBV19	.	CASKGGLMGLSGANVLTF	TGTGCCAGTAAGGGGGGACTTATGGGACTCTCTGGGGCCAACGTCCTGACTTTC
TRBJ2-2	TRBV7-3	.	CASSLNAPANTGELFF	TGTGCCAGCAGCTTAAACGCCCCCGCGAACACCGGGGAGCTGTTTTTT
TRBJ2-7	TRBV2	.	CASRPGHLPYEQYF	TGTGCCAGCAGGCCGGGACACCTACCCTACGAGCAGTACTTC
TRBJ2-1	TRBV7-6	.	CASSFQLGYDQNEQFF	TGTGCCAGCAGCTTCCAGTTAGGTTACGACCAAAATGAGCAGTTCTTC
TRBJ1-3	TRBV13	.	CASSLGNTIYF	TGTGCCAGCAGCTTAGGAAACACCATATATTTT
TRBJ2-7	TRBV30	.	CAWTDTGIRTYF	TGTGCCTGGACCGATACCGGGATCCGGACGTACTTC
TRBJ1-1	TRBV7-2	.	CASSLVAGRTEAFF	TGTGCCAGCAGCTTAGTCGCCGGGAGAACTGAAGCTTTCTTT
TRBJ2-1	TRBV11-2	TRBD2	CASSLGLAGNEQFF	TGTGCCAGCAGCCTGGGACTAGCGGGAAATGAGCAGTTCTTC
TRBJ2-3	TRBV5-8	TRBD2	CASSLGTTLAGGDTQYF	TGTGCCAGCAGCTTGGGTACAACACTAGCGGGGGGAGATACGCAGTATTTT
TRBJ2-7	TRBV2	TRBD2	CASRATSGSIGEQYF	TGTGCCAGCAGGGCAACTAGCGGGAGCATCGGCGAGCAGTACTTC
TRBJ2-3	TRBV18	TRBD2	CASSLMTSGGTDTQYF	TGTGCCAGCTCGCTTATGACTAGCGGGGGCACAGATACGCAGTATTTT
TRBJ1-1	TRBV18	.	CASSPPGGVLSSEAFF	TGTGCCAGCTCACCGCCGGGGGGCGTTCTTAGTTCTGAAGCTTTCTTT
TRBJ2-1	TRBV5-1	TRBD2	CASSLGTSYNEQFF	TGCGCCAGCAGCTTGGGGACTAGCTACAATGAGCAGTTCTTC
TRBJ2-7	TRBV6-6	TRBD2	CASSHRASGSYEQYF	TGTGCCAGCAGCCACCGGGCTAGCGGGAGTTACGAGCAGTACTTC
TRBJ1-1	TRBV7-3	.	CASSLSPGDEAFF	TGTGCCAGCAGCTTAAGCCCCGGTGATGAAGCTTTCTTT
TRBJ2-2	TRBV5-1	.	CASSPGHANTGELFF	TGCGCCAGCAGCCCCGGACACGCGAACACCGGGGAGCTGTTTTTT
TRBJ1-5	TRBV6-1	.	CASSAGLNFNQPQHF	TGTGCCAGCAGTGCAGGCCTTAACTTCAATCAGCCCCAGCATTTT
TRBJ2-1	TRBV5-1	TRBD2	CASSAPTSGDHNEQFF	TGCGCCAGCAGCGCCCCGACTAGCGGAGATCACAATGAGCAGTTCTTC
TRBJ2-1	TRBV11-2	.	CASIPSYNEQFF	TGTGCCAGCATCCCCTCCTACAATGAGCAGTTCTTC